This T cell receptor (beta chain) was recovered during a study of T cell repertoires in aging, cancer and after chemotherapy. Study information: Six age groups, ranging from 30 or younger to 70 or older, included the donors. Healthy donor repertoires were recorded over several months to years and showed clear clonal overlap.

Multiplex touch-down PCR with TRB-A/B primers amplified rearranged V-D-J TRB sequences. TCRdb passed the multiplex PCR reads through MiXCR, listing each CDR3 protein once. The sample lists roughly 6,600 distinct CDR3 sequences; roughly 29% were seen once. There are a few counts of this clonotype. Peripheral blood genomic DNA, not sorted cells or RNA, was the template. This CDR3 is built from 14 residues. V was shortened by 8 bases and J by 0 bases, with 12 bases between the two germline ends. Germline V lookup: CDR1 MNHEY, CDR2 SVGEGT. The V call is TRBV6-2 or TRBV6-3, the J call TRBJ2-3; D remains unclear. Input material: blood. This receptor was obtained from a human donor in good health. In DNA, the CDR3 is TGTGCCAGCTCGCGGCTTGTGAGCACAGATACGCAGTATTTT. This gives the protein CASSRLVSTDTQYF.